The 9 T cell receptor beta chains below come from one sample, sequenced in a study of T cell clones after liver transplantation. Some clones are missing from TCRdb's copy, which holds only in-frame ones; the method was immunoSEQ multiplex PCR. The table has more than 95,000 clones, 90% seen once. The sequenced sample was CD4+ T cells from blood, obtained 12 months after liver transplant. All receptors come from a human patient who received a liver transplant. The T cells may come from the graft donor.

CDR3 nucleotides: TGTGCCAGCAGCGTACGGGGCGGAAACACAGATACGCAGTATTTT. Residues: CASSVRGGNTDTQYF. The V call is TRBV9, the J call TRBJ2-3; D is possibly TRBD1 or TRBD2 (5 bases each). The CDR3 consists of 15 residues. Per germline, CDR1 SGDLS and CDR2 YYNGEE. V lost 1 base to trimming and J lost 2 bases, with 11 bases between them.

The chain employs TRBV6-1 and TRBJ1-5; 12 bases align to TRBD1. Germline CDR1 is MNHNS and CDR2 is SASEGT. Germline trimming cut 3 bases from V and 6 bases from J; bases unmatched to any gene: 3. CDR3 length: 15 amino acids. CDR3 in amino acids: CASSEGQGARQPQHF. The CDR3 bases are TGTGCCAGCAGTGAGGGACAGGGGGCGCGTCAGCCCCAGCATTTT.

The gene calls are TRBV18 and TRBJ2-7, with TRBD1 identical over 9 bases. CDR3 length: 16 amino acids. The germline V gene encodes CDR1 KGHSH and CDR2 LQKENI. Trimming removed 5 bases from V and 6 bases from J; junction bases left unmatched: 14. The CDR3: CASSSTWGQGGGEQYF. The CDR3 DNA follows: TGTGCCAGCTCATCAACCTGGGGACAGGGTGGTGGCGAGCAGTACTTC.

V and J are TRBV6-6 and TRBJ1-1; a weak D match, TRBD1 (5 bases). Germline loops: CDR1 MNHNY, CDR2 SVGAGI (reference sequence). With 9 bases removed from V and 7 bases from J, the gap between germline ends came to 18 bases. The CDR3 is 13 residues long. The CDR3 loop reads CASSARGDGEAFF. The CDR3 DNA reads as TGTGCCAGTTCCGCTCGGGGGGACGGTGAAGCTTTCTTT.

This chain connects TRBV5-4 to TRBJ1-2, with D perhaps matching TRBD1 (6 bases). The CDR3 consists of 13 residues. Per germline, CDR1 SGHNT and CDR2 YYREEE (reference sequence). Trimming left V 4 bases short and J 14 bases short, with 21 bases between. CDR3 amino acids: CASSLRTAAKFTF. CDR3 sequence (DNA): TGTGCCAGCAGCCTCCGGACAGCCGCTAAATTTACCTTC. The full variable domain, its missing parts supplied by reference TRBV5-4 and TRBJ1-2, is ETGVTQSPTHLIKTRGQQVTLRCSSQSGHNTVSWYQQALGQGPQFIFQYYREEENGRGNFPPRFSGLQFPNYSSELNVNALELDDSALYLCASSLRTAAKFTFGSGTRLTVV.

The CDR3 region is CASRGRAPRYEQYF. CDR3 DNA sequence: TGTGCCAGCCGCGGCAGGGCCCCCCGCTACGAGCAGTACTTC. The chain couples TRBV6-5 to TRBJ2-7, with a possible D match to TRBD1 (5 bases). The CDR3 is made up of 14 amino acids. The germline V and J ends were trimmed by 8 bases and 3 bases, with 17 bases remaining between them. Germline CDR1 MNHEY, CDR2 SVGAGI.

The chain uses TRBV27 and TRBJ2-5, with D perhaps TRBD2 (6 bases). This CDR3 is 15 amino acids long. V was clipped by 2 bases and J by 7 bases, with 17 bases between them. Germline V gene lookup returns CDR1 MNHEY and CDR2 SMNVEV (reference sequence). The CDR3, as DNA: TGTGCCAGCAGTTTAGGTGGGGGGACCCTCGGGACCCAGTACTTC. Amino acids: CASSLGGGTLGTQYF.

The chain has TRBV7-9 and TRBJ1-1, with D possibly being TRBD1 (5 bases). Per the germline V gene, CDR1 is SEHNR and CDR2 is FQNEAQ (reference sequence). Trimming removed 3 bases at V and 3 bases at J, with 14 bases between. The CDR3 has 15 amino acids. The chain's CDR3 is CASSFPPPGDTEAFF. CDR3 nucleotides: TGTGCCAGCAGCTTTCCCCCCCCGGGGGACACTGAAGCTTTCTTT. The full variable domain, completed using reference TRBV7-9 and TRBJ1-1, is DTGVSQNPRHKITKRGQNVTFRCDPISEHNRLYWYRQTLGQGPEFLTYFQNEAQLEKSRLLSDRFSAERPKGSFSTLEIQRTEQGDSAMYLCASSFPPPGDTEAFFGQGTRLTVV.

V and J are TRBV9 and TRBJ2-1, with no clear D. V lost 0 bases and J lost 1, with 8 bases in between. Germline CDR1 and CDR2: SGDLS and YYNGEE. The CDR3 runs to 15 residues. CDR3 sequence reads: CASSVGGWSYNEQFF. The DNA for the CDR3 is TGTGCCAGCAGCGTAGGCGGCTGGTCCTACAATGAGCAGTTCTTC.